The 15 T cell receptor beta chains listed next were all sequenced from one sample in a study of blood T cell repertoires in COVID-19. Profiling relied on immunoSEQ multiplex PCR, and the TCRdb table lists in-frame clones only, not all of them. The table lists hundreds of thousands of clones, more than 75% of them singletons. What was sequenced was peripheral blood. These receptors all come from a woman between 50 and 59 years old with COVID-19, enrolled during active disease.

The chain uses TRBV5-1 and TRBJ2-2; no reliable D call. Germline loops: CDR1 SGHRS, CDR2 YFSETQ. This CDR3 region has 15 residues. Trimming pared 0 bases from V and 1 base from J, leaving 7 bases between. The CDR3 is CASSLGPENTGELFF. CDR3 sequence (DNA): TGCGCCAGCAGCTTGGGCCCAGAGAACACCGGGGAGCTGTTTTTT.

The rearrangement joins TRBV15 to TRBJ1-6; D is possibly TRBD1 (6 bases). Germline values: CDR1 LNHNV, CDR2 YYDKDF (reference sequence). Trimming removed 3 bases at V and 8 bases at J, with 11 bases between. The CDR3 is 14 residues long. CDR3: CATSRPEGDSPLHF. The CDR3 DNA reads as TGTGCCACCAGCAGGCCAGAGGGGGATTCACCCCTCCACTTT. The full variable domain, in which reference TRBV15 and TRBJ1-6 provide the parts outside the CDR3, is DAMVIQNPRYQVTQFGKPVTLSCSQTLNHNVMYWYQQKSSQAPKLLFHYYDKDFNNEADTPDNFQSRRPNTSFCFLDIRSPGLGDTAMYLCATSRPEGDSPLHFGNGTRLTVT.

The chain carries TRBV7-9 and TRBJ2-7; 11 nucleotides line up with TRBD1. CDR3 length: 15 residues. Germline V gene sequence: CDR1 SEHNR, CDR2 FQNEAQ (reference sequence). V shed 5 bases, J shed 6 bases, and the junction held 9 bases outside the gene matches. CDR3 DNA: TGTGCCAGCAGCCTGGACAGGGGGCTTTTTGGCGAGCAGTACTTC. This encodes CASSLDRGLFGEQYF.

The CDR3 sequence: CSVEERGSDKYF. The CDR3 nucleotides read TGCAGCGTTGAAGAGCGGGGCTCTGATAAGTACTTC. V usage is TRBV29-1 and J usage is TRBJ2-7, with a possible D match to TRBD2 (6 bases). Trimming cost V 0 bases and J 11 bases, with 14 bases left between them. The CDR3 spans 12 residues. Germline assignment: CDR1 SQVTM and CDR2 ANQGSEA.

The chain combines TRBV7-2 with TRBJ2-3; 7 positions agree with TRBD2. J was trimmed by 2 bases and V by 5 bases; bases with no gene match: 16. The CDR3 extends over 18 amino acids. Looked up from germline, CDR1 is SGHTA and CDR2 is FQGNSA. The CDR3 DNA sequence: TGTGCCAGCAGCAGCTTAGCGTGGCCGCTAGCGGTCACAGATACGCAGTATTTT. Its protein is CASSSLAWPLAVTDTQYF.

The V and J genes are TRBV6-1 and TRBJ2-2; 8 bases match TRBD1. This CDR3 spans 14 amino acids. The ends lost 3 bases at V and 7 bases at J; junction bases unmatched: 4. Per the germline V gene, CDR1 is MNHNS and CDR2 is SASEGT. CDR3 sequence (DNA): TGTGCCAGCAGTGATCAGGGGGCGTTCGGGGAGCTGTTTTTT. Translated: CASSDQGAFGELFF.

This clone was seen ten or more times. The rearrangement uses TRBV9 and TRBJ1-2; perhaps TRBD1 as D (6 bases). The CDR3 spans 15 residues. The V end lost 0 bases, the J end lost 6 bases, and 15 bases lay between the germline ends. Germline V lookup: CDR1 SGDLS, CDR2 YYNGEE. CDR3 coding DNA: TGTGCCAGCAGCGTAGAGGTGGTGGCAGGGGATGGCTACACCTTC. It yields the protein CASSVEVVAGDGYTF.

The chain couples TRBV7-2 to TRBJ2-1, with TRBD2 matching over 9 bases. The CDR3 has 15 amino acids. CDR1 is SGHTA, CDR2 FQGNSA, per germline. Germline trimming cut 6 bases from V and 0 bases from J; bases unmatched to any gene: 3. CDR3 coding DNA: TGTGCCAGCAGATTACTAGCGGGCTCCTACAATGAGCAGTTCTTC. Protein: CASRLLAGSYNEQFF.

CDR3 loop: CASKLIEGAPSYEQYF. The CDR3 DNA reads TGTGCCAGCAAGTTGATAGAGGGAGCCCCCTCGTACGAGCAGTACTTC. The chain has TRBV2 and TRBJ2-7; possibly TRBD2 for D (5 bases). The ends were cut back, 7 bases at V and 4 bases at J, with 23 bases in the middle. This CDR3 comprises 16 residues. The germline V gene has CDR1 SNHLY and CDR2 FYNNEI.

This chain uses TRBV2 with TRBJ1-2, with TRBD1 matching 9 bases. CDR3 length equals 11 residues. The V segment lost 11 bases and the J segment 8 bases; nucleotides outside the gene matches: 6. Germline CDR1 and CDR2: SNHLY and FYNNEI. The CDR3 is CAEGQGQGYTF. In nucleotides, the CDR3 is TGTGCCGAGGGACAGGGCCAGGGCTACACCTTC. Full variable domain (outside the CDR3, taken from reference TRBV2 and TRBJ1-2): EPEVTQTPSHQVTQMGQEVILRCVPISNHLYFYWYRQILGQKVEFLVSFYNNEISEKSEIFDDQFSVERPDGSNFTLKIRSTKLEDSAMYFCAEGQGQGYTFGSGTRLTVV.

This chain links TRBV6-5 with TRBJ1-2; 10 nucleotides line up with TRBD1. The V gene's germline CDR1 is MNHEY and CDR2 SVGAGI. This CDR3 is built from 14 residues. J gave up 8 bases and V 6 bases, and 9 bases lay outside the gene matches. The CDR3, as DNA: TGTGCCAGCAGAGGAGGACAGGGGGAGAGGGGCTACACCTTC. Protein sequence: CASRGGQGERGYTF.

The CDR3 DNA reads as TGCGCCAGCAGGCGGTTAAATTATACGCAGTATTTT. It codes for CASRRLNYTQYF. The chain joins TRBV10-2 to TRBJ2-3; no definite D call. The CDR3 totals 12 residues. Trimming left V 6 bases short and J 7 bases short, with 11 bases between. The germline gives CDR1 WSHSY, CDR2 SAAADI.

The rearrangement links TRBV10-3 to TRBJ2-3; no firm D call. The CDR3 is 15 amino acids. V was trimmed by 0 bases and J by 0 bases, leaving 7 bases between them. Germline loops: CDR1 ENHRY, CDR2 SYGVKD. CDR3 coding DNA: TGTGCCATCAGTGAGTCGCTAGGAAGCACAGATACGCAGTATTTT. Protein product: CAISESLGSTDTQYF.

This sequence joins TRBV28 and TRBJ2-7, with 12 bases lining up with TRBD1. Germline CDR1 is MDHEN and CDR2 is SYDVKM. The CDR3 extends over 16 amino acids. Trimming removed 3 bases from V and 6 bases from J; junction bases left unmatched: 9. CDR3 DNA: TGTGCCAGCAGTTTGTACGGGACAGGGGGCAAGGGCGAGCAGTACTTC. This translates into CASSLYGTGGKGEQYF. Variable domain in full (rest from reference TRBV28 and TRBJ2-7): DVKVTQSSRYLVKRTGEKVFLECVQDMDHENMFWYRQDPGLGLRLIYFSYDVKMKEKGDIPEGYSVSREKKERFSLILESASTNQTSMYLCASSLYGTGGKGEQYFGPGTRLTVT.

This chain links TRBV12-3 or TRBV12-4 with TRBJ2-7; D not resolved. There are 13 residues in the CDR3. With 1 base removed from V and 3 bases from J, the gap between germline ends came to 7 bases. This CDR3 reads CASSLVSVYEQYF. The CDR3, as DNA: TGTGCCAGCAGTTTAGTTTCTGTCTACGAGCAGTACTTC.